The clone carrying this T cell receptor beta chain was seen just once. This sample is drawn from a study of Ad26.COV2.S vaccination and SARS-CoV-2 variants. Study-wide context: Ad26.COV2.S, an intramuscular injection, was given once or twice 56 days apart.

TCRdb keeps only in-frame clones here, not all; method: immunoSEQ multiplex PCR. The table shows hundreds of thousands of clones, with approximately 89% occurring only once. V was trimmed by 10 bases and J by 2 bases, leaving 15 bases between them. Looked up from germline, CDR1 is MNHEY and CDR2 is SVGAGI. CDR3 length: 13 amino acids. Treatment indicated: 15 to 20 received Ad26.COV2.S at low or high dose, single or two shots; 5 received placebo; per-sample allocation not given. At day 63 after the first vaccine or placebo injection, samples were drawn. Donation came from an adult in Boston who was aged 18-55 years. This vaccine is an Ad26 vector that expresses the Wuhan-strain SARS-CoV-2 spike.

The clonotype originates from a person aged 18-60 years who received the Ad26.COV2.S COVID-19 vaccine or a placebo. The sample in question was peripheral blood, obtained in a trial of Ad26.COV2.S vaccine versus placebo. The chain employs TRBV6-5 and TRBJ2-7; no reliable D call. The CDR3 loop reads CATAPAPTYEQYV. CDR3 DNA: TGTGCCACCGCACCGGCGCCTACCTACGAGCAGTACGTC.